This T cell receptor (beta chain) came from a study of shared clonotypes between healthy human individuals. The V gene end was trimmed by 0 bases and the J gene end by 0 bases; junction bases not matched to a gene: 2. Germline V CDR1 and CDR2: SGHTA, FQGNSA. The CDR3 is made up of 16 amino acids. Sequenced by immunoSEQ multiplex PCR; TCRdb stores in-frame clones only, minus some. The sample yields about 2.3 million clones, around 92% seen once. The sample consisted of naive CD4+ T cells from PBMCs. The subset is: CD45RA+ positively selected. The rearrangement joins TRBV7-2 to TRBJ2-7; TRBD2 matches 10 bases. This TCR came from a young man in good health. Some clones in this sample may be carry-over from other donors' samples. CDR3 sequence: CASSLATSGRSYEQYF. DNA of the CDR3: TGTGCCAGCAGCTTAGCGACTAGCGGGCGCTCCTACGAGCAGTACTTC.